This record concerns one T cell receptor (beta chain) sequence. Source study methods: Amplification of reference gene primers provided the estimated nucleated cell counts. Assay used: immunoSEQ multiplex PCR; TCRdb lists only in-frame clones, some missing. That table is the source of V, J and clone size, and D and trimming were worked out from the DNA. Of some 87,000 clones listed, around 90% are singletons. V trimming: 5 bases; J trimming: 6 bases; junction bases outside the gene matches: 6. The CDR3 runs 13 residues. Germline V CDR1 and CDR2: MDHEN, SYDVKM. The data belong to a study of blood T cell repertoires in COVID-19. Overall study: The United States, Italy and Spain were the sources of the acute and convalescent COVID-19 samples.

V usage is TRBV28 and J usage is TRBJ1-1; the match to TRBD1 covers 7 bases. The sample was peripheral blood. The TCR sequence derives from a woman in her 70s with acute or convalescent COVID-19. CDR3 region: CASSQGDGAEAFF. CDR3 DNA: TGTGCCAGCAGTCAGGGGGATGGCGCTGAAGCTTTCTTT.